A selection of T cell receptor beta chains follows, all from one sample in a study of identical twins. A single record per CDR3 protein comes from TCRdb applying MiXCR to the 5' RACE reads. Of 550,000 to 700,000 distinct CDR3 sequences detected, 21% appear once; the ten largest clones hold 4.3%. The sample also formed part of further work on T cells expressing NK-cell markers.

The specimen was PBMCs. Receptors originate from a young woman in good health. CDR3s leave out the opening cysteine and the closing phenylalanine or tryptophan. Fields, in order: clone size, V gene, J gene, CDR3 protein. Not all rows give a size; the values are once, few, many and, for expanded clones, a class.

-,TRBV9,TRBJ2-1,ASSVAAGDSYNEQF
-,TRBV20-1,TRBJ2-7,SARGPGASGGSTYEQY
-,TRBV6-4,TRBJ2-5,AIQKGSGGSRGTQY
few,TRBV12-3/TRBV12-4,TRBJ1-2,ASSGPDSPRGYT
-,TRBV20-1,TRBJ2-5,SATPGGPKETQY
few,TRBV6-4,TRBJ1-2,ASSQYRGAYGYT
-,TRBV20-1,TRBJ2-3,SARGGTSRRDTQY
few,TRBV12-3/TRBV12-4,TRBJ2-3,ASSTGGPGDTQY
-,TRBV29-1,TRBJ2-1,SVELAGVYEQF
many,TRBV5-1,TRBJ2-1,ASSFTSGGAGNEQF
-,TRBV6-1,TRBJ1-5,ASSPLDRGRDQPQH
-,TRBV7-3,TRBJ2-3,ASSSSDREAQY
many,TRBV23-1,TRBJ1-1,ASREGHKNTEAF
-,TRBV20-1,TRBJ2-7,SARGSGANEQY
-,TRBV2,TRBJ1-1,ASSIAVLNTEAF
-,TRBV20-1,TRBJ1-2,SARNFLIGQGRIYGYT
-,TRBV3-1,TRBJ2-6,AISPGQGAFPGANVLT
few,TRBV7-8,TRBJ2-2,ASSSLSGGANTGELF
-,TRBV5-1,TRBJ2-1,ASSLVLQGGNEQF
many,TRBV20-1,TRBJ2-1,SARWPSEQF
-,TRBV7-9,TRBJ2-7,ASSSWGQGDHHEQY
many,TRBV7-9,TRBJ2-7,ASEPQYGGEQY
few,TRBV12-3/TRBV12-4,TRBJ2-5,ASSQPGWLVETQY
few,TRBV6-5,TRBJ2-7,ASSGGREQY
few,TRBV5-1,TRBJ2-3,ASKPPSTDTQY
few,TRBV25-1,TRBJ1-6,ASSDGSRYSPLH
-,TRBV27,TRBJ2-2,ASSLTGETGELF
few,TRBV2,TRBJ2-2,ASRAQTAVGELF
few,TRBV10-3,TRBJ2-5,AISLGLAGIQETQY
-,TRBV7-9,TRBJ2-1,ASSPGDRSYNEQF
-,TRBV6-5,TRBJ2-5,ASSTVGGGETQY